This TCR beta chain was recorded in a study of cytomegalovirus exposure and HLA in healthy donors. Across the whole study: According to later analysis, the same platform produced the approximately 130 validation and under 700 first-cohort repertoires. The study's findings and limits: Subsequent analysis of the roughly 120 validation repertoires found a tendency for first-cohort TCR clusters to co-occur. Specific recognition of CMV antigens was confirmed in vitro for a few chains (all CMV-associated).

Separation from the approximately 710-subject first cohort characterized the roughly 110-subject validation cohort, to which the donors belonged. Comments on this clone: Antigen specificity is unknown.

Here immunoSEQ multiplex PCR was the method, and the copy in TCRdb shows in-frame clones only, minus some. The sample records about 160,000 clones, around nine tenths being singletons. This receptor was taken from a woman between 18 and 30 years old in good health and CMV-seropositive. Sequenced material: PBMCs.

The CDR3 here is CASSPREFAYEQYF. CDR3 DNA sequence: TGTGCCAGCAGCCCCCGGGAGTTTGCCTACGAGCAGTACTTC. The chain has TRBV7-9 and TRBJ2-7; D possibly corresponds to TRBD2 (6 bases). CDR3 length equals 14 residues. The ends were cut back, 5 bases at V and 2 bases at J, with 13 bases in the middle. Per the germline V gene, CDR1 is SEHNR and CDR2 is FQNEAQ (reference sequence).